Reported below is one T cell receptor beta chain. Profiled with immunoSEQ multiplex PCR; TCRdb holds only in-frame clones, not every one. The data show 150,000 to 200,000 clones, around 86% seen once. The V end was cut by 5 bases, the J end by 5 bases, with 12 bases between. The CDR3 has 14 residues. Germline-derived CDR1 and CDR2 are LNHNV and YYDKDF (reference sequence). This record comes from a study of blood T cell repertoires in COVID-19. Overall study context: Sample material is recorded as cDNA or gDNA derived from T cells, B-cell-depleted T cells, or PBMCs.

The V and J genes are TRBV15 and TRBJ2-2; D possibly corresponds to TRBD1 (6 bases). Sequencing was performed on peripheral blood. This TCR came from a man aged 70-80 years with acute or convalescent COVID-19. The CDR3 DNA is TGTGCCACCAGCGTCCACAGGGAAACCGGGGAGCTGTTTTTT. Its protein product is CATSVHRETGELFF. The variable domain in full, completed from reference TRBV15 and TRBJ2-2, reads DAMVIQNPRYQVTQFGKPVTLSCSQTLNHNVMYWYQQKSSQAPKLLFHYYDKDFNNEADTPDNFQSRRPNTSFCFLDIRSPGLGDTAMYLCATSVHRETGELFFGEGSRLTVL.